The clone carrying this T cell receptor (beta chain) was seen repeatedly, ten times or more. The data originate from a study of CD8 T cells in ankylosing spondylitis. One entry per CDR3 protein, called by TCRdb with MiXCR from the 5' RACE reads. The data contain roughly 130,000 distinct CDR3 sequences, roughly 13% of them singletons. Sequencing used blood, either unsorted or a sorted T cell fraction (not recorded which). This sequence was found in a female donor with ankylosing spondylitis or in good health (not recorded which).

DNA of the CDR3: TGCAGCGTCGGACCAGGGGGGACAAGTGGCTACACCTTC. Translating it yields CSVGPGGTSGYTF. V gene TRBV29-1 combines with J gene TRBJ1-2; TRBD1 matches 7 bases. CDR1 is SQVTM, CDR2 ANQGSEA, per germline. Trimming removed 6 bases from V and 7 bases from J; junction bases left unmatched: 11. CDR3 size: 13 residues. Using reference TRBV29-1 and TRBJ1-2 for the parts outside the CDR3, the full variable domain is SAVISQKPSRDICQRGTSLTIQCQVDSQVTMMFWYRQQPGQSLTLIATANQGSEATYESGFVIDKFPISRPNLTFSTLTVSNMSPEDSSIYLCSVGPGGTSGYTFGSGTRLTVV.